The 20 T cell receptor beta chains below come from one sample, sequenced in a study of radiotherapy plus CTLA-4 blockade in lung cancer. Some clones are missing from TCRdb's copy, which holds only in-frame ones; the method was immunoSEQ multiplex PCR. The data show about 67,000 clones, roughly three quarters seen once. The source material was peripheral blood, sampled from a patient treated with radiotherapy plus ipilimumab. These receptors came from a human donor with non-small cell lung cancer whose response to radiotherapy plus ipilimumab could not be evaluated. Some clones in this sample may be carry-over from other donors' samples.

This clone appeared a single time. The genes are TRBV7-8 and TRBJ1-4; D might be TRBD1 (6 bases). V dropped 3 bases and J dropped 8 bases, with 13 bases sitting between them. Germline values: CDR1 SGHVS, CDR2 FQNEAQ. The CDR3 loop spans 14 amino acids. The CDR3 nucleotides are TGTGCCAGCAGCTTCCCAGGGGTTGTAGAAAAACTGTTTTTT. Protein product: CASSFPGVVEKLFF.

V is TRBV10-3 and J is TRBJ1-2, with a possible D match to TRBD1 (5 bases). The germline V and J ends were trimmed by 0 bases and 4 bases, with 12 bases remaining between them. CDR1 and CDR2 from the germline V gene are ENHRY and SYGVKD. The CDR3 is 15 residues long. This CDR3 reads CAISESGGEVYGYTF. The CDR3 nucleotides are TGTGCCATCAGTGAGTCCGGGGGGGAGGTCTATGGCTACACCTTC.

The chain carries TRBV2 and TRBJ1-6; D perhaps matches TRBD1 (6 bases). Germline CDR1 and CDR2: SNHLY and FYNNEI. Trimming stripped 3 bases from V and 9 bases from J, with 15 bases between. The CDR3 is made up of 15 amino acids. This CDR3 reads CASSESPRGGSPLHF. The DNA of the CDR3 is TGTGCCAGCAGTGAGAGTCCCAGGGGCGGTTCACCCCTCCACTTT.

The V call is TRBV28, the J call TRBJ2-7; D ambiguous. V lost 1 base to trimming and J lost 1 base, with 11 bases between them. This CDR3 has 15 residues. Germline V gene data show CDR1 as MDHEN and CDR2 as SYDVKM. The CDR3 sequence is CASSLFGLGSYEQYF. CDR3 nucleotides: TGTGCCAGCAGTTTATTCGGCCTAGGATCCTACGAGCAGTACTTC.

The chain uses TRBV5-5 and TRBJ1-2; D possibly corresponds to TRBD1 (5 bases). CDR1 SGHKS and CDR2 YYEKEE come from the germline V gene (reference sequence). This CDR3 contains 15 residues. The V gene lost 0 bases and the J gene lost 3 bases, with 12 bases spanning the gap. CDR3 amino acids: CASSLGPGLDYGYTF. CDR3 in DNA: TGTGCCAGCAGCTTGGGTCCGGGACTCGACTATGGCTACACCTTC.

This chain uses TRBV5-1 with TRBJ1-2; D is undetermined. Germline CDR1 and CDR2: SGHRS and YFSETQ. This CDR3 is built from 12 residues. Between the trimmed V and J ends, which lost 4 bases and 8 bases, there was a span of 12 bases. The CDR3 DNA follows: TGCGCCAGCAGCCCCGGCCCGCGGGGCTACACCTTC. It yields the protein CASSPGPRGYTF.

This chain uses TRBV19 with TRBJ2-5, with TRBD2 matching over 11 bases. From germline, CDR1 is LNHDA and CDR2 SQIVND (reference sequence). The CDR3 is 16 amino acids. The V segment lost 5 bases and the J segment 1 base; nucleotides outside the gene matches: 6. The CDR3 DNA reads TGTGCCAGTAGTTCACTACTAGCGGGGGTCCAAGAGACCCAGTACTTC. This codes for CASSSLLAGVQETQYF.

The rearrangement uses TRBV30 and TRBJ2-5, with a weak D call TRBD1 (6 bases). The J call may be faulty, since TRBJ2-7 better matches the DNA end. The CDR3 covers 13 residues. Germline-derived CDR1 and CDR2 are GTSNPN and SVGIG (reference sequence). Here the CDR3 DNA reads TGTGCCTGGAGTCTGGACAGCTCCTACGAGCAGTACTTC. Protein product: CAWSLDSSYEQYF.

This clone came up a few times. The V and J genes are TRBV4-1 and TRBJ1-1; D gene unclear. From germline, CDR1 is MGHRA and CDR2 YSYEKL. The CDR3 length is 13 residues. Deletions cut 0 bases from V and 4 bases from J, with 6 bases between. The CDR3 DNA reads as TGCGCCAGCAGCCAAGATAGGAGCACTGAAGCTTTCTTT. It yields the protein CASSQDRSTEAFF.

The chain combines TRBV5-4 with TRBJ2-2; 7 bases are a match to TRBD2. J was trimmed by 5 bases and V by 4 bases; bases with no gene match: 8. This CDR3 is built from 15 residues. Looked up from germline, CDR1 is SGHNT and CDR2 is YYREEE (reference sequence). CDR3 bases: TGTGCCAGCAGCATGAAGGGGCGGGGGACCGGGGAGCTGTTTTTT. Its translation is CASSMKGRGTGELFF. Full variable domain (remainder filled in from reference TRBV5-4 and TRBJ2-2): ETGVTQSPTHLIKTRGQQVTLRCSSQSGHNTVSWYQQALGQGPQFIFQYYREEENGRGNFPPRFSGLQFPNYSSELNVNALELDDSALYLCASSMKGRGTGELFFGEGSRLTVL.

This chain's CDR3 is CASSPGTAGYGYTF. In DNA form, the CDR3 reads TGCGCCAGCAGCCCCGGGACAGCGGGCTATGGCTACACCTTC. The chain carries TRBV5-1 and TRBJ1-2, with 7 bases matching TRBD1. The CDR3 is 14 amino acids. Germline-derived CDR1 and CDR2 are SGHRS and YFSETQ. With 4 bases clipped from V and 4 bases from J, the junction kept 7 bases outside the gene matches.

The CDR3 is CASSLGQSYGYTF. The CDR3 nucleotides are TGTGCCAGCAGTTTGGGACAAAGCTATGGCTACACCTTC. The chain combines TRBV6-5 with TRBJ1-2; D is perhaps TRBD1 (6 bases). This CDR3 contains 13 residues. Germline V gene lookup returns CDR1 MNHEY and CDR2 SVGAGI. V was clipped by 4 bases and J by 4 bases, with 10 bases between them.

This clone has only a few counts. The J gene is TRBJ2-7, the V gene TRBV4-1, with D maybe TRBD1 (6 bases). V lost 5 bases and J lost 6, with 23 bases in between. Germline CDR1 MGHRA, CDR2 YSYEKL. The length of the CDR3 is 16 residues. The CDR3 sequence is CASSSLTGKDYGEQYF. DNA for the CDR3: TGCGCCAGCAGCTCCCTAACAGGGAAAGACTACGGCGAGCAGTACTTC.

In this sample, this clone turned up a few times. The chain recombines TRBV9 with TRBJ2-2, with TRBD2 identical over 7 bases. CDR3 size: 15 residues. Trimming cost V 4 bases and J 7 bases; bases outside gene matches: 10. CDR1 and CDR2 (germline): SGDLS, YYNGEE. In DNA, the CDR3 is TGTGCCAGCAGCCCCCGGGACTATCATCTCGGGGAGCTGTTTTTT. This codes for CASSPRDYHLGELFF.

This clone was detected only a few times. The chain couples TRBV5-4 to TRBJ2-1; D gene ambiguous. This CDR3 is built from 12 residues. V lost 3 bases, J lost 5 bases, and 6 bases lay in between. The germline CDR1 and CDR2 sequences are SGHNT and YYREEE (reference sequence). CDR3 sequence (DNA): TGTGCCAGCAGCTGGCATGACAATGAGCAGTTCTTC. Translation: CASSWHDNEQFF. Supplemented by reference TRBV5-4 and TRBJ2-1, the full variable domain reads ETGVTQSPTHLIKTRGQQVTLRCSSQSGHNTVSWYQQALGQGPQFIFQYYREEENGRGNFPPRFSGLQFPNYSSELNVNALELDDSALYLCASSWHDNEQFFGPGTRLTVL.

The V and J genes are TRBV2 and TRBJ2-7, with TRBD1 identical over 8 bases. CDR1 is SNHLY and CDR2 is FYNNEI in the germline V gene. The CDR3 loop spans 12 amino acids. J lost 4 bases, V lost 6 bases, and 2 bases had no gene match. The CDR3 region has the DNA TGTGCCAGCAGAGACAGGGGATACGAGCAGTACTTC. Amino acid sequence: CASRDRGYEQYF.

The chain joins TRBV18 to TRBJ1-5; the D is unclear. Trimming cost V 5 bases and J 7 bases, with 9 bases left between them. CDR1 KGHSH and CDR2 LQKENI come from the germline V gene. The CDR3 consists of 12 residues. CDR3 loop: CASSLSSQPQHF. CDR3 DNA: TGTGCCAGCTCATTAAGTAGCCAGCCCCAGCATTTT. Looking up the rest from reference TRBV18 and TRBJ1-5 gives the full variable domain: NAGVMQNPRHLVRRRGQEARLRCSPMKGHSHVYWYRQLPEEGLKFMVYLQKENIIDESGMPKERFSAEFPKEGPSILRIQQVVRGDSAAYFCASSLSSQPQHFGDGTRLSIL.

Note on this clone: Distinct nucleotide sequences in the sample also encode this CDR3. The chain links TRBV7-2 to TRBJ2-5; no definite D call. Germline CDR1 SGHTA, CDR2 FQGNSA. The CDR3 runs to 14 residues. V shed 0 bases and J shed 2 bases, with 7 bases lying between them. The CDR3 region has the DNA TGTGCCAGCAGCTTAGCCGGAGATCAAGAGACCCAGTACTTC. Its protein product is CASSLAGDQETQYF.

This clone turned up a few times. The rearrangement uses TRBV6-5 and TRBJ2-5, with D possibly TRBD2 on 6 matching bases. Germline lookup yields CDR1 MNHEY and CDR2 SVGAGI. With 6 bases removed from V and 2 bases from J, the gap between germline ends came to 16 bases. The CDR3 loop spans 15 amino acids. CDR3 sequence reads: CASRGLGREQETQYF. The CDR3 nucleotides read TGTGCCAGCAGGGGACTTGGACGGGAACAAGAGACCCAGTACTTC.

The rearrangement uses TRBV28 and TRBJ2-3; possible D gene TRBD1, 5 bases. The CDR3 runs 18 residues. Germline V gene sequence: CDR1 MDHEN, CDR2 SYDVKM. Trimming removed 5 bases at V and 1 base at J, with 22 bases between. The DNA for the CDR3 is TGTGCCAGCAGTCCGTCCGGGCTAGGGGCTTCGGGCACAGATACGCAGTATTTT. Residues: CASSPSGLGASGTDTQYF.